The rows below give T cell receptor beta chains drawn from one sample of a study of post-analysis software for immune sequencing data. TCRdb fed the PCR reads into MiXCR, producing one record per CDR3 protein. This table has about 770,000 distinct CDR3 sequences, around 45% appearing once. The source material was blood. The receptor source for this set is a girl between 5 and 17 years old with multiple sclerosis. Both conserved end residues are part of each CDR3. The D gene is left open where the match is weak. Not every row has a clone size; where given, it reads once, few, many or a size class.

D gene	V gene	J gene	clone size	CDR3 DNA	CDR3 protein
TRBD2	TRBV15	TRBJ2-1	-	TGTGCCACCAGCAAGGGACTAGCAGCTAATGAGCAGTTCTTC	CATSKGLAANEQFF
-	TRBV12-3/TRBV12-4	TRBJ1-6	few	TGTGCCAGCAACTTGGGGGGTAATTCACCCCTCCACTTT	CASNLGGNSPLHF
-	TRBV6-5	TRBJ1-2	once	TGTGCCAGCAGGATCCCGGGACCAGAGGACCGTGGCTACACCTTC	CASRIPGPEDRGYTF
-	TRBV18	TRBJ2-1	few	TGTGCCAGCTCACCACCGTCGGTCAATGAGCAGTTCTTC	CASSPPSVNEQFF
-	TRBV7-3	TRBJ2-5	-	TGTGCCAGCAGCTTAACCCCCCGGCACACCGGGGAGACCCAGTACTTC	CASSLTPRHTGETQYF
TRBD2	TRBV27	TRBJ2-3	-	TGTGCCAGCACCTCGGGGGGGACTCTCCCTCATACGCAGTATTTT	CASTSGGTLPHTQYF
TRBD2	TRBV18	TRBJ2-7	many	TGTGCCAGCTCACCACCTAGCGGGAGGTTGGACGAGCAGTACTTC	CASSPPSGRLDEQYF
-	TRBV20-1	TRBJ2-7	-	TGCAGTGCTGGAACAGGTGCCACCTACGAGCAGTACTTC	CSAGTGATYEQYF
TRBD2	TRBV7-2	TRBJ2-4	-	TGTGCCAGCAGCTTACTGGGACTAGCCAGTTTTACCAAAAACATTCAGTACTTC	CASSLLGLASFTKNIQYF
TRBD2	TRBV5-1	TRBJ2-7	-	TGCGCCAGCAGCTTGTCGCCGGGTAGCGGGAACGAGCAGTACTTC	CASSLSPGSGNEQYF
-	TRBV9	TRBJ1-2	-	TGTGCCAGCAGCGTAGGCCAGACCAGATATGGCTACACCTTC	CASSVGQTRYGYTF
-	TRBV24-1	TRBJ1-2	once	TGTGCCACCAGTGCCGGGGACGGACCCTATGGCTACACCTTC	CATSAGDGPYGYTF
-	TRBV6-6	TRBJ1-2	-	TGTGCCAGCACGGAGAGGGGAGTCTATGGCTACACCTTC	CASTERGVYGYTF
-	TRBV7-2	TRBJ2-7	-	TGTGCCAGCAGCAGAGCCCAGGGAGCTATGACGTACGAGCAGTACTTC	CASSRAQGAMTYEQYF
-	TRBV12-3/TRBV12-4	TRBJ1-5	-	TGTGCCAGCAGCACCGACAGCTTCAATCAGCCCCAGCATTTT	CASSTDSFNQPQHF
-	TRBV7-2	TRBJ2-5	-	TGTGCCAGCAGCTTCAACTCCCAGGGGATTGGAGAGACCCAGTACTTC	CASSFNSQGIGETQYF
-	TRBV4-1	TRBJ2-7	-	TGCGCCAGCAGCCAAGAGCGGGAGACAGGTGACCACGAGCAGTACTTC	CASSQERETGDHEQYF
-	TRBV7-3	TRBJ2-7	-	TGTGCCAGCAGCTTAAACGTAAGGGCCGAGCAGTACTTC	CASSLNVRAEQYF
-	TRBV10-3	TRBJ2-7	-	TGTGCCATCAGTAAAACACTAGAAGACGAGCAGTACTTC	CAISKTLEDEQYF
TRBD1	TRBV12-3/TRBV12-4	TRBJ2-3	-	TGTGCCAGCAGTTCGGACAGGGGCGCAGATACGCAGTATTTT	CASSSDRGADTQYF
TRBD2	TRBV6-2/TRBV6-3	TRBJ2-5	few	TGCACTTATAGCGGGAGTTTGGAGACCCAGTACTTC	CTYSGSLETQYF
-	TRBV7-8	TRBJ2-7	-	TGTGCCAGCAGCCCCTCCGGACAATTTGGGCAGTACTTC	CASSPSGQFGQYF
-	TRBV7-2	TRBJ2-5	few	TGTGCCAGCAGCTTAGTTCTTTTTTTTGGCGAGAGGAAAGAGACCCAGTACTTC	CASSLVLFFGERKETQYF
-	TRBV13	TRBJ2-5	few	TGTGCCAGCAGCTTAGCTGTCATGGAGACCCAGTACTTC	CASSLAVMETQYF
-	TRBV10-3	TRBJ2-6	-	TGTGCCATCAGTGAGAGAGGGATCTCTGGGGCCAACGTCCTGACTTTC	CAISERGISGANVLTF
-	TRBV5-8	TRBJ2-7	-	TGTGCCAGCAGCTTGGGGGGACACCCCAGGGTCTCCTACGAGCAGTACTTC	CASSLGGHPRVSYEQYF
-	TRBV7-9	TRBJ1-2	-	TGTGCCAGCAGCTTAGGCCATGGCTACACCTTC	CASSLGHGYTF
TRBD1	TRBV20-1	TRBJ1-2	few	TGCAGTTACAGGGGAACTAACTATGGCTACACCTTC	CSYRGTNYGYTF
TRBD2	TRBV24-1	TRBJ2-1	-	TGTGCCACCAGTGTCGCCCCCCCTAGCGGGAGGTACAATGAGCAGTTCTTC	CATSVAPPSGRYNEQFF
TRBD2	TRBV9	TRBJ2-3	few	TGTGCCAGCAGCGTAGAGGGAGGGAATCGCCCCGAGGATACGCAGTATTTT	CASSVEGGNRPEDTQYF
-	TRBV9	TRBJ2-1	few	TGTGCCAGCAGCGTAGTCTCGGGGTGGAGGGTGAGAAACAATGAGCAGTTCTTC	CASSVVSGWRVRNNEQFF
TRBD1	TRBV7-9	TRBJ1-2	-	TGTGCCAGCAGCTTTACCGACAGGGCGTCTGGCTACACCTTC	CASSFTDRASGYTF
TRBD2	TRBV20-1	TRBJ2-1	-	TGCAGTGCACTAGCGGGAGGGTACAATGAGCAGTTCTTC	CSALAGGYNEQFF
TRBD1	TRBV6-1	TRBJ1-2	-	TGTGCCAGCAGTGAAGAGCTCCTTATCGCCGGGACAGGGGACCTACCGCTTTATGGCTACACCTTC	CASSEELLIAGTGDLPLYGYTF
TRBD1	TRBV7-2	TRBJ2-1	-	TGTGCCAGCAGCTTAGCAGGGACAGGGGGTGGCAATGAGCAGTTCTTC	CASSLAGTGGGNEQFF
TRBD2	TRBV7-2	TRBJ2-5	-	TGTGCCAGCAGCTTAGCGACTAGCGGGAGCCAAGAGACCCAGTACTTC	CASSLATSGSQETQYF
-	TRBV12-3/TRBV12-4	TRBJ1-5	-	TGTGCCAGCAGCAACGGACAGCCCCTAGGTAATCAGCCCCAGCATTTT	CASSNGQPLGNQPQHF
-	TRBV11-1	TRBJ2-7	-	TGTGCCAGCAGCTTGAGGGGTACAGTCTACGAGCAGTACTTC	CASSLRGTVYEQYF
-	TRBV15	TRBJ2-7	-	TGTGCCACCAGCAGAGGAGGGGGGTCCAACTACGAGCAGTACTTC	CATSRGGGSNYEQYF
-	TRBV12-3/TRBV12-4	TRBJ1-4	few	TGTGCCAGCAGTTTAGCCGGGACGGAAAAACTGTTTTTT	CASSLAGTEKLFF
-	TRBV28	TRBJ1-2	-	TGTGCCAGCAGTCTCCCGCACAGGGTTGCTGGCTACACCTTC	CASSLPHRVAGYTF
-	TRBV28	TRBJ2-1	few	TGTGCCGCGGCCCCGGGGGACAATGAGCAGTTCTTC	CAAAPGDNEQFF
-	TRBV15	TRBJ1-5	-	TGTGCCACCAGCAGAAACGGACCAAATCAGCCCCAGCATTTT	CATSRNGPNQPQHF
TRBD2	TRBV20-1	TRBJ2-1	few	TGCAGTGCTAATGGACTAGCGGGACGGCTGAGCTCCTACAATGAGCAGTTCTTC	CSANGLAGRLSSYNEQFF
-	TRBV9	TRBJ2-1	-	TGTGCCAGCAGCCCCCCCGAGCCCGGCTCCTACAATGAGCAGTTCTTC	CASSPPEPGSYNEQFF
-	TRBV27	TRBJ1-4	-	TGTGCCAGCAGAACCCTCTCCGGGATCAGAAATGAAAAACTGTTTTTT	CASRTLSGIRNEKLFF
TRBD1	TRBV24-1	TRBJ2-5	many	TGTGCCACCAGTGACAGGGGACAGGGCGGTCGAGCCCAGTACTTC	CATSDRGQGGRAQYF
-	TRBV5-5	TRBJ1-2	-	TGTGCCGGCAGCTTAATCTGGACAGAATCCTATGGCTACACCTTC	CAGSLIWTESYGYTF
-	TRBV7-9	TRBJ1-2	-	TGTGCCAGCAGCCCCCATGACCGGACAGCGAGCTACTATGGCTACACCTTC	CASSPHDRTASYYGYTF
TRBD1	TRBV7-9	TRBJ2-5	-	TGTGCCAGCAGCTTAGCATGGCAGGGGGAAGAGACCCAGTACTTC	CASSLAWQGEETQYF
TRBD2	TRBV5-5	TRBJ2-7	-	TGTGCCAGCAGCTTGGAAGGGGCGGGAGCCACCTACAATGAGCAGTACTTC	CASSLEGAGATYNEQYF
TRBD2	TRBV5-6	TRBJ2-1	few	TGTGCCAGCAGCTTGGCCCTACTAGCGGACAATGAGCAGTTCTTC	CASSLALLADNEQFF